The clone carrying this T cell receptor (beta chain) was counted between two and nine times. Germline is not matched at one junction end, which may reflect a read error. The sample is drawn from a study of T cells in Graves' hyperthyroidism and ophthalmopathy. Study at large: Peripheral blood was drawn at first diagnosis, prior to all treatment.

TCR beta CDR3 region amplification was performed from RNA transcripts. In the first-round RT-PCR of the TCR CDR3, the HTBI primer set was used. TCRdb reanalysed the multiplex PCR reads using MiXCR and keeps one entry per CDR3 protein. The data contain about 260,000 distinct CDR3 sequences, roughly 22% of them singletons. Per germline, CDR1 MNHEY and CDR2 SVGAGI. CDR3 size: 14 residues. The sample consisted of blood. The rearrangement joins TRBV6-5 to TRBJ1-5; possibly TRBD1 for D (6 bases). This sequence originates from a man aged 25-45 years with Graves' ophthalmopathy. The CDR3 loop reads CASGYGGGKQPQHF. Here the CDR3 DNA reads TGTGCCAGCGGATACGGGGGGGGCAAGCAGCCCCAGCATTTT.